These 27 T cell receptor beta chains were sequenced from one sample in a study of OX40 agonist ivuxolimab in advanced cancers. This table comes from immunoSEQ multiplex PCR, and its TCRdb copy is limited to in-frame clones, with some not included. The top ten clones hold around 20% of a sample with 30,000 to 45,000 clones, about 94% of them seen once. The sample consisted of CD4+ or CD8+ T cells sorted from blood, taken in a trial of the OX40 agonist ivuxolimab. The origin of the receptors is an adult with an advanced solid tumor such as melanoma, head and neck, liver or kidney cancer.

This clone was picked up a small number of times. Other DNA sequences in the same sample also yield this CDR3. The rearrangement links TRBV28 to TRBJ2-7; tentative D call: TRBD1 (5 bases). The germline V gene encodes CDR1 MDHEN and CDR2 SYDVKM. The CDR3 is made up of 12 amino acids. The V end was cut by 7 bases, the J end by 4 bases, with 11 bases between. As DNA, the CDR3 is TGTGCCAGCAAAAGGGGATCTTACGAGCAGTACTTC. Its translation is CASKRGSYEQYF.

By share of the sample, this clone is medium-sized. The rearrangement joins TRBV6-6 to TRBJ2-2; the D is unclear. CDR1 is MNHNY, CDR2 SVGAGI, per germline (reference sequence). V was cut by 0 bases and J by 4 bases, with 6 bases left in between. The CDR3 sequence is 14 residues long. The CDR3 region has the DNA TGTGCCAGCAGTTACTCAGGAGTCACCGGGGAGCTGTTTTTT. It codes for CASSYSGVTGELFF.

This sequence joins TRBV5-4 and TRBJ2-7; tentative D call: TRBD1 (6 bases). The CDR3 runs to 13 residues. V shed 4 bases and J shed 1 base, with 9 bases lying between them. Germline V gene data show CDR1 as SGHNT and CDR2 as YYREEE (reference sequence). CDR3 region: CASSLGASYEQYF. The CDR3 coding sequence is TGTGCCAGCAGCCTGGGGGCATCCTACGAGCAGTACTTC.

The gene calls are TRBV27 and TRBJ2-3, with 7 nucleotides matching TRBD2. The germline V gene encodes CDR1 MNHEY and CDR2 SMNVEV (reference sequence). The V segment lost 6 bases and the J segment 2 bases; nucleotides outside the gene matches: 14. This CDR3 contains 17 residues. The CDR3 loop reads CASSRYGTIRATDTQYF. The CDR3 DNA is TGTGCCAGCAGCCGTTATGGGACTATACGAGCCACAGATACGCAGTATTTT.

This clone was seen more than once but under ten times. The CDR3 reads CANRQGIQETQYF. Here the CDR3 DNA reads TGTGCCAACAGACAGGGTATCCAAGAGACCCAGTACTTC. The chain combines TRBV25-1 with TRBJ2-5; the match to TRBD1 covers 7 bases. Germline V gene data show CDR1 as MGHDK and CDR2 as SYGVNS. V was clipped by 10 bases and J by 1 base; unmatched bases: 6. The CDR3 contains 13 residues.

This chain joins TRBV27 and TRBJ2-5, with D possibly being TRBD1 (5 bases). V dropped 0 bases and J dropped 7 bases, with 9 bases sitting between them. Germline V lookup: CDR1 MNHEY, CDR2 SMNVEV (reference sequence). The CDR3 consists of 13 residues. The CDR3 region is CASSLSPGRTQYF. The DNA for the CDR3 is TGTGCCAGCAGTTTATCGCCAGGGCGGACCCAGTACTTC.

The chain uses TRBV9 and TRBJ1-2; D perhaps matches TRBD1 (5 bases). With 0 bases removed from V and 3 bases from J, the gap between germline ends came to 12 bases. This CDR3 spans 15 amino acids. Germline loops: CDR1 SGDLS, CDR2 YYNGEE. Written as DNA, the CDR3 is TGTGCCAGCAGCGTAGCTTCAGGCAGGGACTATGGCTACACCTTC. The encoded protein is CASSVASGRDYGYTF.

This chain uses TRBV19 with TRBJ2-1; perhaps TRBD2 as D (6 bases). This CDR3 is built from 15 residues. The germline V gene has CDR1 LNHDA and CDR2 SQIVND (reference sequence). The V and J ends lost 5 bases and 1 base respectively, with 12 bases between them. DNA for the CDR3: TGTGCCAGTAGTGCGCGACTAGTATCCTACAATGAGCAGTTCTTC. Protein sequence: CASSARLVSYNEQFF. Complete variable domain (other parts from reference TRBV19 and TRBJ2-1): DGGITQSPKYLFRKEGQNVTLSCEQNLNHDAMYWYRQDPGQGLRLIYYSQIVNDFQKGDIAEGYSVSREKKESFPLTVTSAQKNPTAFYLCASSARLVSYNEQFFGPGTRLTVL.

This chain connects TRBV27 to TRBJ2-5; 9 positions match TRBD2. The germline CDR1 and CDR2 sequences are MNHEY and SMNVEV (reference sequence). Trimming removed 2 bases from V and 4 bases from J; junction bases left unmatched: 8. This CDR3 is built from 16 residues. CDR3 nucleotide sequence: TGTGCCAGCAGTTTAGCGGGAGGGATGGGTGGAGAGACCCAGTACTTC. Encoded protein: CASSLAGGMGGETQYF.

V usage is TRBV27 and J usage is TRBJ1-4; weak D call: TRBD1 (6 bases). V was clipped by 6 bases and J by 0 bases, with 11 bases between them. The CDR3 is made up of 15 amino acids. Germline lookup yields CDR1 MNHEY and CDR2 SMNVEV (reference sequence). For the CDR3, the DNA is TGTGCCAGCAGACAGGGCCCCTCAACTAATGAAAAACTGTTTTTT. It is translated as CASRQGPSTNEKLFF.

The CDR3 DNA sequence: TGTGCCAGCAGCTCTGACAGGAATAATTCACCCCTCCACTTT. Encoded protein: CASSSDRNNSPLHF. The chain employs TRBV5-6 and TRBJ1-6; D might be TRBD1 (6 bases). Germline assignment: CDR1 SGHDT and CDR2 YYEEEE. Trimming stripped 3 bases from V and 5 bases from J, with 9 bases between. The CDR3 is made up of 14 amino acids.

The chain couples TRBV4-1 to TRBJ2-1; possible D gene TRBD2, 5 bases. Germline V CDR1 and CDR2: MGHRA, YSYEKL. The CDR3 has 14 residues. V lost 3 bases, J lost 5 bases, and 11 bases lay in between. The chain's CDR3 is CASSQAHSDNEQFF. In DNA, the CDR3 is TGCGCCAGCAGCCAGGCGCATAGCGACAATGAGCAGTTCTTC.

The rearrangement uses TRBV15 and TRBJ2-7; 8 positions agree with TRBD1. The CDR3 sequence is 16 residues long. Germline V gene data show CDR1 as LNHNV and CDR2 as YYDKDF (reference sequence). Losses at the gene ends were 5 bases for V and 1 base for J; bases not matched to a gene: 10. The CDR3 sequence: CATSPGQGHRSYEQYF. CDR3 nucleotides: TGTGCCACCAGCCCAGGACAGGGACATAGGTCCTACGAGCAGTACTTC.

The rearrangement uses TRBV9 and TRBJ2-2; D is undetermined. Trimming left V 0 bases short and J 8 bases short, with 2 bases between. The CDR3 has 11 amino acids. Looked up from germline, CDR1 is SGDLS and CDR2 is YYNGEE. The CDR3 is CASSVEGELFF. CDR3 nucleotide sequence: TGTGCCAGCAGCGTAGAGGGGGAGCTGTTTTTT.

The J gene is TRBJ2-1, the V gene TRBV28; D might be TRBD2 (5 bases). The CDR3 spans 14 residues. With 4 bases removed from V and 4 bases from J, the gap between germline ends came to 11 bases. Looked up from germline, CDR1 is MDHEN and CDR2 is SYDVKM. The CDR3 DNA reads as TGTGCCAGCAGTTGGCTAGCTGCGTACAATGAGCAGTTCTTC. Protein sequence: CASSWLAAYNEQFF. Full variable domain (outside the CDR3, taken from reference TRBV28 and TRBJ2-1): DVKVTQSSRYLVKRTGEKVFLECVQDMDHENMFWYRQDPGLGLRLIYFSYDVKMKEKGDIPEGYSVSREKKERFSLILESASTNQTSMYLCASSWLAAYNEQFFGPGTRLTVL.

The CDR3 DNA reads TGTGCCAGCAGTGAAGTGGCCATGAACACTGAAGCTTTCTTT. Translated: CASSEVAMNTEAFF. The rearrangement joins TRBV2 to TRBJ1-1, with D hard to call. Germline-derived CDR1 and CDR2 are SNHLY and FYNNEI. Trimming cost V 1 base and J 0 bases, with 6 bases left between them. This CDR3 comprises 14 residues. Together with reference TRBV2 and TRBJ1-1, the CDR3 gives the full variable domain: EPEVTQTPSHQVTQMGQEVILRCVPISNHLYFYWYRQILGQKVEFLVSFYNNEISEKSEIFDDQFSVERPDGSNFTLKIRSTKLEDSAMYFCASSEVAMNTEAFFGQGTRLTVV.

The rearrangement joins TRBV7-2 to TRBJ2-7; 8 bases are a match to TRBD2. This CDR3 comprises 16 residues. CDR1 is SGHTA, CDR2 FQGNSA, per germline. Trimming cost V 0 bases and J 3 bases; bases outside gene matches: 7. The CDR3 DNA sequence: TGTGCCAGCAGCTTAGCGAGGGCAGCGGGAGACTACGAGCAGTACTTC. Its translation is CASSLARAAGDYEQYF. The complete variable domain, with remaining parts taken from reference TRBV7-2 and TRBJ2-7, reads GAGVSQSPSNKVTEKGKDVELRCDPISGHTALYWYRQSLGQGLEFLIYFQGNSAPDKSGLPSDRFSAERTGGSVSTLTIQRTQQEDSAVYLCASSLARAAGDYEQYFGPGTRLTVT.

The chain employs TRBV25-1 and TRBJ1-2; D ambiguous. This CDR3 contains 14 residues. Germline V CDR1 and CDR2: MGHDK, SYGVNS. V dropped 3 bases and J dropped 0 bases, with 8 bases sitting between them. The CDR3: CASSERNANYGYTF. CDR3 nucleotides: TGTGCCAGCAGTGAGAGGAACGCTAACTATGGCTACACCTTC.

This chain connects TRBV28 to TRBJ2-3; D perhaps matches TRBD2 (5 bases). The CDR3 extends over 15 amino acids. Deletions cut 6 bases from V and 3 bases from J, with 16 bases between. CDR1 and CDR2 (germline): MDHEN, SYDVKM. The CDR3 spells CASSPGMGSTDTQYF. For the CDR3, the DNA is TGTGCCAGCAGCCCCGGGATGGGAAGTACAGATACGCAGTATTTT.

The chain links TRBV29-1 to TRBJ2-2, with D perhaps TRBD2 (5 bases). The V gene's germline CDR1 is SQVTM and CDR2 ANQGSEA. V gave up 3 bases and J gave up 3 bases, with 8 bases separating them. CDR3 length equals 13 residues. CDR3 residues: CSVEGRYTGELFF. The CDR3 DNA is TGCAGCGTTGAGGGGAGATACACCGGGGAGCTGTTTTTT.

The rearrangement links TRBV2 to TRBJ2-7, with 7 nucleotides matching TRBD1. Germline V gives CDR1 SNHLY, CDR2 FYNNEI. The J segment lost 0 bases and the V segment lost 7 bases, leaving 9 bases of the junction unmatched. This CDR3 has 15 amino acids. The CDR3 region has the DNA TGTGCCAGCAAACAAGGAGCAGGGGGCTCCTACGAGCAGTACTTC. Translation: CASKQGAGGSYEQYF. The full variable domain, rest sourced from reference TRBV2 and TRBJ2-7, is EPEVTQTPSHQVTQMGQEVILRCVPISNHLYFYWYRQILGQKVEFLVSFYNNEISEKSEIFDDQFSVERPDGSNFTLKIRSTKLEDSAMYFCASKQGAGGSYEQYFGPGTRLTVT.

The chain has TRBV5-4 and TRBJ2-2, with D maybe TRBD1 (6 bases). There are 16 residues in the CDR3. CDR1 and CDR2 from the germline V gene are SGHNT and YYREEE (reference sequence). V was clipped by 3 bases and J by 0 bases, with 12 bases between them. CDR3 sequence: CASSSPGHTNTGELFF. DNA for the CDR3: TGTGCCAGCAGCTCTCCGGGACACACGAACACCGGGGAGCTGTTTTTT.

The chain recombines TRBV6-6 with TRBJ2-7, with 7 positions matching TRBD2. V dropped 0 bases and J dropped 6; count of bases not matched to a gene: 5. The CDR3 consists of 14 residues. CDR1 is MNHNY, CDR2 SVGAGI, per germline (reference sequence). CDR3 protein: CASSYSRTSREQYF. For the CDR3, the DNA is TGTGCCAGCAGTTACTCGCGGACTAGTCGCGAGCAGTACTTC.

The chain employs TRBV11-3 and TRBJ2-3; the D gene is possibly TRBD1 (5 bases). The CDR3 covers 14 residues. The germline gives CDR1 SGHNT, CDR2 YENEEA. Trimming removed 5 bases at V and 5 bases at J, with 14 bases between. CDR3 sequence reads: CASSPREFGDTQYF. The CDR3 region has the DNA TGTGCCAGCAGCCCCAGGGAATTTGGAGATACGCAGTATTTT.

The V gene is TRBV18, the J gene TRBJ2-1, with 8 bases lining up with TRBD2. In germline, CDR1 is KGHSH, CDR2 LQKENI. Germline trimming cut 3 bases from V and 8 bases from J; bases unmatched to any gene: 6. The CDR3 is 14 residues long. CDR3 loop: CASSPSGIDDEQFF. The DNA of the CDR3 is TGTGCCAGCTCACCTAGCGGGATCGACGATGAGCAGTTCTTC.

The chain carries TRBV5-6 and TRBJ1-1; tentative D call: TRBD1 (5 bases). Trimming left V 4 bases short and J 3 bases short, with 13 bases between. Germline V CDR1 and CDR2: SGHDT, YYEEEE. This CDR3 has 14 residues. The CDR3 DNA reads as TGTGCCAGCAGCGTACTCAGGGAGGACACTGAAGCTTTCTTT. It specifies CASSVLREDTEAFF.

The gene calls are TRBV11-3 and TRBJ2-7; D remains unclear. The V gene's germline CDR1 is SGHNT and CDR2 YENEEA. V dropped 2 bases and J dropped 2 bases, with 7 bases sitting between them. The CDR3 loop spans 13 amino acids. The CDR3 loop reads CASSLFGAYEQYF. The CDR3 bases are TGTGCCAGCAGCTTATTTGGGGCCTACGAGCAGTACTTC.